This note documents a single TCR beta chain sequence. The target antigen is unknown. Deep-level assay runs were performed. In the sorted-subset replicate PCRs, about 200 ng DNA, 29,000 or so T cell genomes, was used. Assay used: immunoSEQ multiplex PCR; TCRdb lists only in-frame clones, some missing. The sample holds about 680,000 clones; roughly 94% are singletons and the top ten take 24%. Terminally differentiated effector memory CD45RA+ cells were excluded by CCR7 positive selection of CD45RO-negative cells. These data are taken from a study of shared clonotypes between healthy human individuals. Study in general: Per-donor plates numbered three CD4 naive, three CD4 memory, two CD8 naive and one CD8 memory.

General study findings and limits: How much donors shared clonotypes was expected to be affected by sequencing depth.

The specimen was naive CD8+ T cells sorted from blood. The sequence came from a man younger than 45 in good health.

The CDR3 DNA is TGCGCCAGCAGCTTCGGGACAGGGGATGAAAAACTGTTTTTT. This gives the protein CASSFGTGDEKLFF. The gene calls are TRBV4-3 and TRBJ1-4; 10 bases line up with TRBD1. The CDR3 has 14 amino acids. V gave up 5 bases and J gave up 6 bases; unmatched junction bases: 3. Germline V gene sequence: CDR1 LGHNA, CDR2 YSLEER.